This entry lists 32 T cell receptor beta chains sequenced from one sample in a study of identical twins. Using its own MiXCR run on the 5' RACE reads, TCRdb lists one record per CDR3 protein. The table includes approximately 1.8 million distinct CDR3 sequences, roughly a third detected once. Sequenced: cord blood. These receptors were collected from a newborn girl in good health.

This clonotype turned up a few times. This chain joins TRBV6-1 and TRBJ1-5; D is ambiguous. Germline loops: CDR1 MNHNS, CDR2 SASEGT. Deletions cut 1 base from V and 1 base from J, with 5 bases between. This CDR3 contains 14 residues. The CDR3: CASSEDSSNQPQHF. Written as DNA, the CDR3 is TGTGCCAGCAGTGAAGACAGCAGCAATCAGCCCCAGCATTTT.

The chain joins TRBV11-2 to TRBJ2-3, with 10 bases matching TRBD1. J was trimmed by 4 bases and V by 1 base; bases with no gene match: 8. The germline V gene encodes CDR1 SGHAT and CDR2 FQNNGV. The CDR3 is 17 amino acids. The CDR3 nucleotides read TGTGCCAGCAGCTTAGTTCAACGACAGGGGGCTGCAGATACGCAGTATTTT. Amino acid sequence: CASSLVQRQGAADTQYF.

This clonotype was observed many times. The gene calls are TRBV10-3 and TRBJ2-4; TRBD2 matches 7 bases. CDR3 size: 16 residues. Germline V gene sequence: CDR1 ENHRY, CDR2 SYGVKD. Trimming removed 4 bases from V and 1 base from J; junction bases left unmatched: 7. The CDR3: CAISGGGRSAKNIQYF. CDR3 bases: TGTGCCATCAGTGGCGGGGGTCGAAGCGCCAAAAACATTCAGTACTTC.

The rearrangement joins TRBV4-2 to TRBJ1-2, with D maybe TRBD1 (5 bases). Trimming stripped 3 bases from V and 0 bases from J, with 8 bases between. The CDR3 length is 14 residues. Per the germline V gene, CDR1 is LGHNA and CDR2 is YNFKEQ. CDR3 in amino acids: CASSHDSPNYGYTF. CDR3 coding DNA: TGTGCCAGCAGCCATGACAGTCCTAACTATGGCTACACCTTC.

The chain uses TRBV5-1 and TRBJ2-7; D is unclear. The V end lost 0 bases, the J end lost 3 bases, and 13 bases lay between the germline ends. The CDR3 runs to 15 residues. Germline CDR1 and CDR2: SGHRS and YFSETQ. CDR3 sequence (DNA): TGCGCCAGCAGCTTGGAAGGCAGGATTAACTACGAGCAGTACTTC. Its protein is CASSLEGRINYEQYF.

This clonotype was seen more than once but under ten times. The J gene is TRBJ2-1, the V gene TRBV27; D is perhaps TRBD2 (5 bases). V was shortened by 5 bases and J by 0 bases, with 11 bases between the two germline ends. CDR1 MNHEY and CDR2 SMNVEV come from the germline V gene (reference sequence). The CDR3 sequence is 15 residues long. CDR3 region: CASSLLRASYNEQFF. The CDR3 region has the DNA TGTGCCAGCAGTCTCCTGCGGGCCTCCTACAATGAGCAGTTCTTC.

The CDR3 coding sequence is TGTGCCAGCAGTTCCGACGGGACACTTGCCTACGAGCAGTACTTC. Its translation is CASSSDGTLAYEQYF. The rearrangement links TRBV12-3 or TRBV12-4 to TRBJ2-7; tentative D call: TRBD1 (6 bases). Trimming pared 4 bases from V and 2 bases from J, leaving 15 bases between. The CDR3 extends over 15 amino acids.

This clonotype came up a few times. V and J are TRBV4-2 and TRBJ2-1, with D tentatively TRBD2 (6 bases). Germline V gene lookup returns CDR1 LGHNA and CDR2 YNFKEQ. The ends were cut back, 0 bases at V and 0 bases at J, with 15 bases in the middle. The CDR3 is made up of 18 amino acids. CDR3 in amino acids: CASSQDLQGLNSYNEQFF. CDR3 bases: TGTGCCAGCAGCCAAGATCTGCAGGGACTCAACTCCTACAATGAGCAGTTCTTC.

J is TRBJ1-3 and V is TRBV28; D gene unclear. This CDR3 region has 12 residues. V was clipped by 2 bases and J by 7 bases, with 6 bases between them. Looked up from germline, CDR1 is MDHEN and CDR2 is SYDVKM. This CDR3 reads CASSLRLNTIYF. The CDR3 DNA sequence: TGTGCCAGCAGTTTACGGCTTAACACCATATATTTT.

The V call is TRBV13, the J call TRBJ1-5, with D hard to call. Germline values: CDR1 PRHDT, CDR2 FYEKMQ (reference sequence). This CDR3 spans 16 amino acids. V was clipped by 0 bases and J by 3 bases, with 12 bases between them. The CDR3 reads CASSLGSLGFNQPQHF. The DNA for the CDR3 is TGTGCCAGCAGCTTAGGCTCCTTGGGGTTCAATCAGCCCCAGCATTTT.

Turning to this clonotype: This could be a read error, since a much larger clone is one nucleotide away. J is TRBJ2-7 and V is TRBV18, with D possibly matching TRBD1 (6 bases). Germline assignment: CDR1 KGHSH and CDR2 LQKENI. The CDR3 has 15 amino acids. CDR3 in amino acids: CASSPADRFAYGQYF. DNA for the CDR3: TGTGCCAGCTCACCGGCGGACAGATTTGCCTACGGGCAGTACTTC.

The V gene is TRBV11-2, the J gene TRBJ1-1, with D possibly being TRBD1 (5 bases). The CDR3 has 16 amino acids. The germline V and J ends were trimmed by 0 bases and 10 bases, with 21 bases remaining between them. Per germline, CDR1 SGHAT and CDR2 FQNNGV. The CDR3 loop reads CASSLDFGGESPRAFF. CDR3 DNA sequence: TGTGCCAGCAGCTTAGATTTCGGGGGGGAATCGCCGCGAGCTTTCTTT. Looking up the rest from reference TRBV11-2 and TRBJ1-1 gives the full variable domain: EAGVAQSPRYKIIEKRQSVAFWCNPISGHATLYWYQQILGQGPKLLIQFQNNGVVDDSQLPKDRFSAERLKGVDSTLKIQPAKLEDSAVYLCASSLDFGGESPRAFFGQGTRLTVV.

The chain combines TRBV5-5 with TRBJ2-3, with 8 positions matching TRBD2. With 5 bases clipped from V and 4 bases from J, the junction kept 6 bases outside the gene matches. The CDR3 runs to 14 residues. CDR1 and CDR2 (germline): SGHKS, YYEKEE (reference sequence). The CDR3 reads CASSHTSGADTQYF. The DNA of the CDR3 is TGTGCCAGCAGTCATACTAGCGGTGCAGATACGCAGTATTTT.

About this clonotype: The junction and the germline gene differ at one end; a read error may be behind it. The chain couples TRBV5-1 to TRBJ2-7; D gene ambiguous. From germline, CDR1 is SGHRS and CDR2 YFSETQ. CDR3 size: 17 residues. CDR3 protein: CAGSLGGHTAISYEQYF. CDR3 sequence (DNA): TGCGCCGGCAGCTTGGGCGGCCATACAGCAATCTCCTACGAGCAGTACTTC.

This chain links TRBV7-2 with TRBJ2-1; TRBD2 matches at 9 bases. Trimming took 6 bases from V and 4 from J; bases not matched to a gene: 7. This CDR3 spans 15 amino acids. Germline V lookup: CDR1 SGHTA, CDR2 FQGNSA. CDR3 loop: CASRPAGGQYNEQFF. The CDR3 bases are TGTGCCAGCAGACCCGCGGGAGGGCAGTACAATGAGCAGTTCTTC.

This clonotype was observed once. The CDR3 DNA follows: TGTGCCAGCAGTCGCACGGGTCGACCCTTTAATGAAAAACTGTTTTTT. Its translation is CASSRTGRPFNEKLFF. The chain uses TRBV28 and TRBJ1-4; D gene ambiguous. CDR3 length: 16 amino acids. Trimming removed 5 bases from V and 4 bases from J, with 17 bases in between. Looked up from germline, CDR1 is MDHEN and CDR2 is SYDVKM.

The genes are TRBV3-1 and TRBJ1-1; TRBD1 matches at 7 bases. V was clipped by 5 bases and J by 1 base; unmatched bases: 7. Germline CDR1 and CDR2: LGHDT and YNNKEL (reference sequence). The CDR3 length is 15 residues. CDR3 DNA: TGTGCCAGCAGCAGGGGACAGCTGGGGAACACTGAAGCTTTCTTT. The encoded protein is CASSRGQLGNTEAFF.

The chain recombines TRBV7-2 with TRBJ1-2, with a weak D call TRBD1 (6 bases). Trimming pared 1 base from V and 3 bases from J, leaving 12 bases between. Germline V gene lookup returns CDR1 SGHTA and CDR2 FQGNSA. The CDR3 consists of 15 residues. The CDR3 protein is CASSLDGQWYYGYTF. Here the CDR3 DNA reads TGTGCCAGCAGCTTAGACGGACAGTGGTACTATGGCTACACCTTC.

DNA of the CDR3: TGTGCCAGCAGTCGAATAGCGGGGGGCAGAAATGAGCAGTTCTTC. Translation: CASSRIAGGRNEQFF. The V call is TRBV3-1, the J call TRBJ2-1; 10 bases agree with TRBD2. V gave up 6 bases and J gave up 7 bases; unmatched junction bases: 9. Germline CDR1 and CDR2: LGHDT and YNNKEL (reference sequence). CDR3 length equals 15 residues.

This chain links TRBV7-9 with TRBJ1-4, with D possibly matching TRBD1 (5 bases). Germline V gene lookup returns CDR1 SEHNR and CDR2 FQNEAQ (reference sequence). V was trimmed by 5 bases and J by 1 base, leaving 11 bases between them. The CDR3 sequence is 15 residues long. In DNA, the CDR3 is TGTGCCAGCAGCCCCCCGGGGCTAACTAATGAAAAACTGTTTTTT. Its translation: CASSPPGLTNEKLFF.

CDR3 amino acids: CASSASMTQYF. The CDR3 DNA reads TGTGCCAGCAGCGCCTCTATGACCCAGTACTTC. The V call is TRBV7-9, the J call TRBJ2-5; D ambiguous. Germline V CDR1 and CDR2: SEHNR, FQNEAQ (reference sequence). The CDR3 has 11 amino acids. V gave up 5 bases and J gave up 7 bases, with 8 bases separating them.

The chain employs TRBV20-1 and TRBJ2-1; no definite D call. CDR3 length equals 12 residues. The germline CDR1 and CDR2 sequences are DFQATT and SNEGSKA (reference sequence). Trimming took 7 bases from V and 13 from J, leaving 20 bases between them. The DNA of the CDR3 is TGCAGTGTCCATAAGCGCCAAGAGACCCAGTTCTTC. This gives the protein CSVHKRQETQFF.

A few counts support this clonotype. The genes are TRBV5-1 and TRBJ2-1; D ambiguous. Deletions cut 3 bases from V and 0 bases from J, with 13 bases between. Germline-derived CDR1 and CDR2 are SGHRS and YFSETQ. The CDR3 has 16 residues. DNA of the CDR3: TGCGCCAGCAGCTCCCGATCTCCGTCCTCCTACAATGAGCAGTTCTTC. This gives the protein CASSSRSPSSYNEQFF.

This chain links TRBV6-5 with TRBJ2-6, with D perhaps TRBD2 (5 bases). V dropped 4 bases and J dropped 5 bases, with 9 bases sitting between them. Germline V gene sequence: CDR1 MNHEY, CDR2 SVGAGI. This CDR3 contains 14 residues. The CDR3 spells CASSSDFWANVLTF. The DNA for the CDR3 is TGTGCCAGCAGTTCGGACTTTTGGGCCAACGTCCTGACTTTC.

The chain employs TRBV3-1 and TRBJ2-6; D ambiguous. In germline, CDR1 is LGHDT, CDR2 YNNKEL (reference sequence). This CDR3 spans 17 amino acids. The V end lost 2 bases, the J end lost 0 bases, and 11 bases lay between the germline ends. DNA for the CDR3: TGTGCCAGCAGCCAATCACACAGAGACTCTGGGGCCAACGTCCTGACTTTC. This sequence encodes CASSQSHRDSGANVLTF.

This clonotype was counted between two and nine times. The V call is TRBV6-6, the J call TRBJ1-2; D is possibly TRBD1 (5 bases). This CDR3 comprises 13 residues. Trimming left V 2 bases short and J 4 bases short, with 8 bases between. Germline CDR1 MNHNY, CDR2 SVGAGI (reference sequence). The CDR3 loop reads CASSYAGAYGYTF. The CDR3 DNA reads as TGTGCCAGCAGTTACGCCGGGGCCTATGGCTACACCTTC.

On this clonotype itself: One end of the junction fails to match germline, which may point to a read error. The chain carries TRBV3-1 and TRBJ2-3, with 7 bases lining up with TRBD2. Per the germline V gene, CDR1 is LGHDT and CDR2 is YNNKEL (reference sequence). The CDR3 consists of 18 residues. CDR3 loop: CASSQESHLAGVADTRYF. The CDR3 bases are TGTGCCAGCAGCCAAGAATCCCATCTGGCGGGAGTTGCAGATACGCGGTATTTT.

V is TRBV18 and J is TRBJ2-3, with 10 bases that match TRBD2. Per the germline V gene, CDR1 is KGHSH and CDR2 is LQKENI. After removal of 6 bases from V and 4 bases from J, the junction contained 7 bases not matched to a gene. This CDR3 is built from 15 residues. The CDR3 loop is CASSASGSLPDTQYF. The CDR3 bases are TGTGCCAGCTCCGCTAGCGGGAGTCTCCCAGATACGCAGTATTTT. The variable domain in full, completed from reference TRBV18 and TRBJ2-3, reads NAGVMQNPRHLVRRRGQEARLRCSPMKGHSHVYWYRQLPEEGLKFMVYLQKENIIDESGMPKERFSAEFPKEGPSILRIQQVVRGDSAAYFCASSASGSLPDTQYFGPGTRLTVL.

The chain combines TRBV11-2 with TRBJ2-7; 9 nucleotides agree with TRBD1. The CDR3 spans 13 residues. The V segment lost 10 bases and the J segment 4 bases; nucleotides outside the gene matches: 8. Germline lookup yields CDR1 SGHAT and CDR2 FQNNGV. The CDR3 DNA reads TGTGCCACCCTAGGGACAGGGCGGTACGAGCAGTACTTC. Protein product: CATLGTGRYEQYF.

About this clonotype itself: A junction boundary mismatches the germline segment, possibly from a read error. The chain employs TRBV5-1 and TRBJ2-7, with TRBD1 matching over 7 bases. The CDR3 has 16 amino acids. Germline CDR1 SGHRS, CDR2 YFSETQ. In DNA, the CDR3 is TGCGCCAGCAGCTTGGGAAGGACAGGTCTCTCCTACGGGCAGTACTTC. Protein product: CASSLGRTGLSYGQYF.

This clonotype was seen at least ten times. The rearrangement links TRBV12-3 or TRBV12-4 to TRBJ2-7; 8 bases are shared with TRBD1. The V segment lost 6 bases and the J segment 0 bases; nucleotides outside the gene matches: 4. This CDR3 spans 14 amino acids. CDR3 in amino acids: CASRRDRSSYEQYF. The CDR3 DNA reads TGTGCCAGCAGACGGGACAGGAGCTCCTACGAGCAGTACTTC.

This clonotype has only a few counts. The CDR3: CSVWGRQGKSYEQYF. The CDR3 DNA reads as TGCAGCGTTTGGGGACGACAGGGTAAATCCTACGAGCAGTACTTC. This chain joins TRBV29-1 and TRBJ2-7, with 7 bases aligning to TRBD1. The CDR3 is made up of 15 amino acids. Trimming took 5 bases from V and 1 from J; bases not matched to a gene: 11. Germline V gene lookup returns CDR1 SQVTM and CDR2 ANQGSEA.